The present entry profiles one TCR beta chain with its context. Its antigen remains unidentified. This table comes from immunoSEQ multiplex PCR, and its TCRdb copy is limited to in-frame clones, with some not included. This repertoire shows 84,000 or so clones, 90% to 95% found once; its top ten account for approximately 1%. The CDR3 is 17 residues long. Germline assignment: CDR1 SNHLY and CDR2 FYNNEI. After removal of 4 bases from V and 2 bases from J, the junction contained 8 bases not matched to a gene. This specimen belongs to a study of graft-versus-host responses after intestinal transplantation. Whole-study context: Multivisceral, liver-intestinal, or isolated intestinal grafts were transplanted into recipients. Whole-study results and caveats: Declining HvG levels early post-transplant were linked to peak circulating GvH clone levels. GvH clonotypes were identified within recipient marrow, with a subset emerging first in ileum or blood.

This clonotype was sampled from a human donor who was the organ donor for an intestinal transplant. The rearrangement uses TRBV2 and TRBJ2-1; TRBD2 aligns across 10 bases. The sequencing here drew on unstimulated CD8+ T cells sorted from spleen or lymph node cells, taken before transplant. CDR3: CASSGGLAVAPYNEQFF. CDR3 in DNA: TGTGCCAGCAGTGGAGGACTAGCGGTGGCCCCCTACAATGAGCAGTTCTTC. Filled out from reference TRBV2 and TRBJ2-1, the complete variable domain reads EPEVTQTPSHQVTQMGQEVILRCVPISNHLYFYWYRQILGQKVEFLVSFYNNEISEKSEIFDDQFSVERPDGSNFTLKIRSTKLEDSAMYFCASSGGLAVAPYNEQFFGPGTRLTVL.